This T cell receptor (beta chain) was profiled in a study of blood T cells in healthy people across ages. Germline values: CDR1 SGHTA, CDR2 FQGNSA. The length of the CDR3 is 15 residues. This clonotype was counted once. The junction shows a germline mismatch at one end, possibly a read error. The authors ran a second PCR of 7 to 11 cycles using a sample-barcoded 5' primer and a J-beta primer mix. TCRdb passed the 5' RACE reads through MiXCR, listing each CDR3 protein once. This sample carries approximately 1,700,000 distinct CDR3 sequences, 30% to 40% of them seen once, and the ten largest clones take roughly 23%.

The sequence came from a human donor in good health. The sample consisted of blood. The V and J genes are TRBV7-2 and TRBJ2-6; unclear D gene. The CDR3 DNA is TGTGCCAGCGGCTTTACAAATACTGGGGCCAACGTCCTGACTTTC. Protein product: CASGFTNTGANVLTF.